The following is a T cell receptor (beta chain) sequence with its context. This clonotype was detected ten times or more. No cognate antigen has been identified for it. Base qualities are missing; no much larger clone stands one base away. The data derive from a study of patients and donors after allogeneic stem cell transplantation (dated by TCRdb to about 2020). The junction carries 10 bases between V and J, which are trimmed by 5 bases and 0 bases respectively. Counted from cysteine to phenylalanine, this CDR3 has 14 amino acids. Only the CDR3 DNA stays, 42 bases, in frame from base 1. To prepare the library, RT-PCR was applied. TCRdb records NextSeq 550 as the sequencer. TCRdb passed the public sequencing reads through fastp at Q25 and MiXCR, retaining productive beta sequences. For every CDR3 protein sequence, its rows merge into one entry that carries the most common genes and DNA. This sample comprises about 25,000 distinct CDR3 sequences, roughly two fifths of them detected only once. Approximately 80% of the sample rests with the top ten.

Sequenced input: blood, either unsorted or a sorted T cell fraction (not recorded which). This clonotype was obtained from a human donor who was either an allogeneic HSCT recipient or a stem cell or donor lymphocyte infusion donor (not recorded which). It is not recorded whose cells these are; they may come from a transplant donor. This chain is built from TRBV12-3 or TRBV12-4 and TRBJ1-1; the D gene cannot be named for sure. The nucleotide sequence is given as TGTGCCAGCAGTATGAGGGCCATGAACACTGAAGCTTTCTTT. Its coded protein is CASSMRAMNTEAFF.